This TCR beta chain was captured by sequencing in a study of blood T cell repertoires in COVID-19. The data were produced by immunoSEQ multiplex PCR, yet TCRdb's version contains in-frame clones alone and is incomplete. The table shows about 170,000 clones, with approximately 90% occurring only once. V lost 5 bases, J lost 3 bases, and 1 base stayed unmatched. Germline V gene lookup returns CDR1 GTSNPN and CDR2 SVGIG (reference sequence). The CDR3 is 12 residues long. The sequence derives from a woman aged 18 to 35 who had recovered from COVID-19. Sequenced sample: PBMCs or T cells enriched from blood (not recorded which). The chain carries TRBV30 and TRBJ1-5; the match to TRBD1 covers 7 bases. The CDR3 sequence is CAWGQDNQPQHF. CDR3 nucleotide sequence: TGTGCCTGGGGACAGGACAATCAGCCCCAGCATTTT.